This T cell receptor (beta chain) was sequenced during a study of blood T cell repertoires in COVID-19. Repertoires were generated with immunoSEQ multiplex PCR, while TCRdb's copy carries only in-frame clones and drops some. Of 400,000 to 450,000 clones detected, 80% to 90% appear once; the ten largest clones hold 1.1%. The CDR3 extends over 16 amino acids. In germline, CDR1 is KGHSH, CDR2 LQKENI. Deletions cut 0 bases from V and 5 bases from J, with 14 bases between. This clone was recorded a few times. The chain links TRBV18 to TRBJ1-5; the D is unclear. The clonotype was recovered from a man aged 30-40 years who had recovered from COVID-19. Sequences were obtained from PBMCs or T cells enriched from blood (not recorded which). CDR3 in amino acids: CASSPPEAEVYQPQHF. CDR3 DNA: TGTGCCAGCTCACCACCGGAGGCGGAAGTTTATCAGCCCCAGCATTTT.